The clone carrying this T cell receptor (beta chain) has only a few counts. This sample was taken from a study of blood T cell repertoires in COVID-19. For the study at large: Researchers got acute and convalescent COVID-19 samples from the United States, Italy and Spain.

Within the 2 weeks before study entry, each person in the exposed group met a COVID-19 case. The repertoire was sequenced with immunoSEQ multiplex PCR; TCRdb's copy has only in-frame clones and lacks some. The profile shows some 240,000 clones, over 70% of them singletons. The receptor comes from a woman in her thirties or forties who had been exposed to COVID-19. Specimen: PBMCs or T cells enriched from blood (not recorded which).

CDR3 nucleotide sequence: TGTGCCAGCAGTTGGGCGAGAGGGAATGAAGCTTTCTTT. Its translation: CASSWARGNEAFF. V usage is TRBV6-6 and J usage is TRBJ1-1, with unresolved D. Between the trimmed V and J ends, which lost 4 bases and 7 bases, there was a span of 13 bases. CDR1 and CDR2 from the germline V gene are MNHNY and SVGAGI (reference sequence). The CDR3 contains 13 residues.